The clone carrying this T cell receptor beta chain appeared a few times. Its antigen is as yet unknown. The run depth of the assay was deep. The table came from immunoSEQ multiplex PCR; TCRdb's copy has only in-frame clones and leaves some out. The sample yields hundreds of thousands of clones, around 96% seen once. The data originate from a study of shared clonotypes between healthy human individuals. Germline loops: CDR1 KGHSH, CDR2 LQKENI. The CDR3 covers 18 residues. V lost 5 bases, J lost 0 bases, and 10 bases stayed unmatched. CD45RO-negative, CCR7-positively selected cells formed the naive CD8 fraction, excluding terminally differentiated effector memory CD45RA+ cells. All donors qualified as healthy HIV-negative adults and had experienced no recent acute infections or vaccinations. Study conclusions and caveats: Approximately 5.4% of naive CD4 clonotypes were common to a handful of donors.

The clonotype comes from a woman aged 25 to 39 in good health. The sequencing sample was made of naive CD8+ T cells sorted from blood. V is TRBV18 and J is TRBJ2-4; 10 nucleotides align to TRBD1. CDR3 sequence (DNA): TGTGCCAGCTCAGCGGGACAGGGGCTTTTTCTAGCCAAAAACATTCAGTACTTC. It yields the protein CASSAGQGLFLAKNIQYF.